This T cell receptor beta chain was identified in a study of OX40 agonist ivuxolimab in advanced cancers. On the study more broadly: Administration of intravenous ivuxolimab to patients occurred every 2 weeks at 0.01 to 10 mg/kg.

The data were produced by immunoSEQ multiplex PCR, yet TCRdb's version contains in-frame clones alone and is incomplete. The sample lists some 70,000 clones; about 87% were seen once. Sampled blood was obtained at baseline, cycle 4 day 1, and cycle 7 day 1. Regarding the study as a whole: Dosing at 0.1 to 3.0 mg/kg was accompanied by clonal expansion of CD4+ and CD8+ blood T cells by week 6.

V lost 4 bases, J lost 9 bases, and 4 bases stayed unmatched. CDR1 is KGHSH and CDR2 is LQKENI in the germline V gene. This CDR3 region has 13 residues. In this sample, this clone turned up a few times. Its cognate antigen is unknown. The specimen comprised CD4+ or CD8+ T cells sorted from blood, sampled in a trial of the OX40 agonist ivuxolimab. The V call is TRBV18, the J call TRBJ2-1; 9 nucleotides agree with TRBD2. The TCR sequence derives from an adult with an advanced solid tumor such as melanoma, head and neck, liver or kidney cancer. In nucleotides, the CDR3 is TGTGCCAGCTCACTAGCGGGAGCGTTTGAGCAGTTCTTC. This gives the protein CASSLAGAFEQFF.